What follows are 9 T cell receptor beta chains derived from one specimen sequenced in a study of radiotherapy plus CTLA-4 blockade in lung cancer. The method was immunoSEQ multiplex PCR; TCRdb's version includes in-frame clones alone and lacks a portion of them. The data hold about 33,000 clones, with more than 80% observed a single time. The input for sequencing was peripheral blood, taken from a patient treated with radiotherapy plus ipilimumab. The receptors were sampled from a human donor with non-small cell lung cancer that progressed on radiotherapy plus ipilimumab.

V and J are TRBV7-3 and TRBJ1-1, with D hard to call. This CDR3 has 13 amino acids. Trimming stripped 3 bases from V and 5 bases from J, with 10 bases between. Germline-derived CDR1 and CDR2 are SGHTA and FQGTGA. CDR3 sequence (DNA): TGTGCCAGCAGCTTGATTGAGGGAACTGAAGCTTTCTTT. Translation gives CASSLIEGTEAFF.

This clone was seen more than once but under ten times. The V and J genes are TRBV4-1 and TRBJ1-4; 8 bases are a match to TRBD1. Germline V gives CDR1 MGHRA, CDR2 YSYEKL. The CDR3 consists of 15 residues. The ends lost 1 base at V and 3 bases at J; junction bases unmatched: 1. CDR3 sequence (DNA): TGCGCCAGCAGCCAAGTGACAGGGGCTAATGAAAAACTGTTTTTT. This gives the protein CASSQVTGANEKLFF.

This clone came up a few times. The J gene is TRBJ1-5, the V gene TRBV27, with a weak D call TRBD1 (6 bases). The germline CDR1 and CDR2 sequences are MNHEY and SMNVEV (reference sequence). This CDR3 has 15 amino acids. V was cut by 6 bases and J by 2 bases, with 14 bases left in between. DNA for the CDR3: TGTGCCAGCAGACAGGGAGTTATAGGCAATCAGCCCCAGCATTTT. The encoded protein is CASRQGVIGNQPQHF.

The genes are TRBV4-3 and TRBJ2-1, with D hard to call. Trimming left V 3 bases short and J 7 bases short, with 10 bases between. This CDR3 has 13 amino acids. Germline V gives CDR1 LGHNA, CDR2 YSLEER. The CDR3, as DNA: TGCGCCAGCAGCCAGGCCCGAAAGAATGAGCAGTTCTTC. Translating it yields CASSQARKNEQFF.

The chain joins TRBV7-3 to TRBJ2-1; 13 bases align to TRBD2. This CDR3 is 16 amino acids long. Losses at the gene ends were 4 bases for V and 5 bases for J; bases not matched to a gene: 5. CDR1 is SGHTA and CDR2 is FQGTGA in the germline V gene. For the CDR3, the DNA is TGTGCCAGCAGCTCAAGGACTAGCGGGGGAGACAATGAGCAGTTCTTC. It yields the protein CASSSRTSGGDNEQFF.

CDR3 loop: CASSIPQGAKETQYF. The DNA of the CDR3 is TGTGCCAGTAGTATCCCACAGGGAGCCAAAGAGACCCAGTACTTC. This sequence joins TRBV19 and TRBJ2-5, with a weak D call TRBD1 (6 bases). CDR3 length: 15 amino acids. Between the trimmed V and J ends, which lost 3 bases and 3 bases, there was a span of 14 bases. The germline CDR1 and CDR2 sequences are LNHDA and SQIVND (reference sequence).

The chain links TRBV2 to TRBJ2-5; 11 nucleotides match TRBD2. V dropped 5 bases and J dropped 2; count of bases not matched to a gene: 7. This CDR3 has 16 residues. Germline assignment: CDR1 SNHLY and CDR2 FYNNEI. The CDR3 spells CASSPGSGGGQETQYF. For the CDR3, the DNA is TGTGCCAGCAGTCCGGGTAGCGGGGGGGGTCAAGAGACCCAGTACTTC.

The chain uses TRBV7-9 and TRBJ1-1, with D uncertain. The germline CDR1 and CDR2 sequences are SEHNR and FQNEAQ (reference sequence). The CDR3 loop spans 13 amino acids. The V end was cut by 1 base, the J end by 1 base, with 4 bases between. The CDR3 DNA is TGTGCCAGCAGCTTAGGCGCGAACACTGAAGCTTTCTTT. Amino acids: CASSLGANTEAFF.

The chain joins TRBV5-8 to TRBJ2-7, with D hard to call. Germline CDR1 and CDR2: SGHTS and YDEGEE. CDR3 length: 14 residues. Trimming took off 4 bases at V and 2 bases at J, with 13 bases between the two ends. Here the CDR3 reads CASSPILWPYEQYF. The DNA for the CDR3 is TGTGCCAGCAGCCCGATTCTCTGGCCCTACGAGCAGTACTTC.